This T cell receptor beta chain came from a study of control samples from healthy donors and cancer patients. The CDR3 sequence is 15 residues long. V gave up 5 bases and J gave up 4 bases, with 15 bases separating them. Germline CDR1 and CDR2: SGHRS and YFSETQ. Data came from immunoSEQ multiplex PCR; TCRdb stores just in-frame clones and leaves some out. The data hold roughly 130,000 clones, with 85% to 95% observed a single time. The clonotype originates from a man aged 50 to 59 with head and neck cancer. V usage is TRBV5-1 and J usage is TRBJ2-2, with D perhaps given as TRBD1 or TRBD2 (5 bases each). The sample consisted of PBMCs. The CDR3 bases are TGCGCCAGCAGTTTGACCCGGGGCGGCACCGGGGAGCTGTTTTTT. Its protein is CASSLTRGGTGELFF.